The T cell receptor (beta chain) described here comes from a study of follicular helper T cells after annual influenza vaccination. Study information: Across the 2013-2014, 2014-2015 and 2015-2016 vaccination seasons, some subjects were resampled.

The V end was cut by 6 bases, the J end by 2 bases, with 17 bases between. There are 15 residues in the CDR3. The V gene's germline CDR1 is LGHNT and CDR2 FRNRAP. Remarks on this clone: Antigen unknown.

Regarding the study as a whole: Recurrent ICOS+CD38+ cTfh clonotypes included tetramer and AIM influenza-specific ones.

TCRB was sequenced at Survey level resolution. The table came from immunoSEQ multiplex PCR; TCRdb's copy has only in-frame clones and leaves some out. The sample lists 9,500 to 11,000 clones; about 85% were seen once. Specified time point: 2014-2015 season, 7 days after vaccination. Sorted blood CD4 subsets were sequenced before and after adults received seasonal inactivated influenza vaccine. The origin of this receptor is an adult who received the influenza vaccine. This sequence joins TRBV12-5 and TRBJ2-7; perhaps D is TRBD1 or TRBD2 (6 bases each). The input for sequencing was CXCR5- memory CD4+ T cells sorted from blood, taken 7 days after influenza vaccination. CDR3 residues: CASGRWGAGTYEQYF. CDR3 sequence (DNA): TGTGCTAGTGGCCGCTGGGGGGCTGGAACCTACGAGCAGTACTTC.